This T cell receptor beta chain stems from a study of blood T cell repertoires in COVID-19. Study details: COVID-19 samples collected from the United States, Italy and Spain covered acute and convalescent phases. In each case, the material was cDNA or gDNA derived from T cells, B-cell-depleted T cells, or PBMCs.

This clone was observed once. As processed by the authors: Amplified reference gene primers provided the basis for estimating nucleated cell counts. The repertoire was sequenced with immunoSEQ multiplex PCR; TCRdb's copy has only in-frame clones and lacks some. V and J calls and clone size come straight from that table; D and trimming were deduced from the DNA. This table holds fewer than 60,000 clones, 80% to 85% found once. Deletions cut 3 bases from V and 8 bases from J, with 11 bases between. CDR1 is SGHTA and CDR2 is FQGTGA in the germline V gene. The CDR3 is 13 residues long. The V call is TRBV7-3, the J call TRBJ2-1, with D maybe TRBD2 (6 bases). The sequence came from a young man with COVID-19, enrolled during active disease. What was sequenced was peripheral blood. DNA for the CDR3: TGTGCCAGCAGCTTCGGAGGGCCCTATGAGCAGTTCTTC. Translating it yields CASSFGGPYEQFF.